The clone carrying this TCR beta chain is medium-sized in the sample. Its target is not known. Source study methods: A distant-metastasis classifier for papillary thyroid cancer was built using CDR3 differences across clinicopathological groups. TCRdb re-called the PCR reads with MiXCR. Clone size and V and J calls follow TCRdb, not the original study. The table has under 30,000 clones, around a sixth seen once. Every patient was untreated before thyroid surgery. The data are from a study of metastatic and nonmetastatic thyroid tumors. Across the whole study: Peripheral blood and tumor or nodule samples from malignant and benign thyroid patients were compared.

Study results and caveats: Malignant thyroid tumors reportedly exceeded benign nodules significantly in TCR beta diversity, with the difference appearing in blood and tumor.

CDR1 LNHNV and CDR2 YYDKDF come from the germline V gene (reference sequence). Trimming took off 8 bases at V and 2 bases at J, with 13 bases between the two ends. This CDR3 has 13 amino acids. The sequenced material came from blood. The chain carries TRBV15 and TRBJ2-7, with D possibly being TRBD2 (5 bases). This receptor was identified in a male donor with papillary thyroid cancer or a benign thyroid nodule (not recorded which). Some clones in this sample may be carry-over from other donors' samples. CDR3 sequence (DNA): TGTGCCACCGCACTAGACCTCGCCTACGAGCAGTACTTC. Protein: CATALDLAYEQYF. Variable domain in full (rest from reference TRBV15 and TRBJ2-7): DAMVIQNPRYQVTQFGKPVTLSCSQTLNHNVMYWYQQKSSQAPKLLFHYYDKDFNNEADTPDNFQSRRPNTSFCFLDIRSPGLGDTAMYLCATALDLAYEQYFGPGTRLTVT.